The text below deals with one T cell receptor beta chain. This entry comes from a study of blood T cell repertoires in COVID-19. V was clipped by 5 bases and J by 3 bases; unmatched bases: 4. CDR1 and CDR2 (germline): SGHTA, FQGTGA. The CDR3 extends over 15 amino acids. Authors' methods: Counts of nucleated cells, estimated from reference gene primer amplification, were obtained. Libraries were prepared by immunoSEQ multiplex PCR; TCRdb keeps only in-frame clonotypes and omits some of them. That table furnishes V, J and clone size, whereas the DNA furnished D and trimming. Here the sample spans 250,000 or so clones, roughly 84% being singletons. The study recruited people aged about 18 to 95 years across roughly 25 US areas. Clinical history reported by participants formed the basis on which cohorts were assigned. Recovery among Cohort 3 donors was established by two negative PCRs, clearance, or symptom resolution.

The material sequenced was PBMCs or T cells enriched from blood (not recorded which). The J gene is TRBJ2-5, the V gene TRBV7-3; 12 positions match TRBD2. The receptor was isolated from a man aged 45-60 years who had recovered from COVID-19. This CDR3 is CASSPSGRAEETQYF. CDR3 coding DNA: TGTGCCAGCAGCCCTAGCGGGAGGGCGGAAGAGACCCAGTACTTC.